Listed below are T cell receptor beta chains from one sample, sequenced in a study of blood T cell repertoires in COVID-19. Produced via immunoSEQ multiplex PCR; TCRdb's table is partial and in-frame only. The data contain around 250,000 clones, 85% of them singletons. Sequences were obtained from peripheral blood. Receptors originate from a man aged 45-60 years with active or convalescent COVID-19. CDR3s include the opening cysteine and the closing phenylalanine or tryptophan.

J: TRBJ2-1; V: TRBV3-1/TRBV3-2; CDR3: CASSQQAGDYNEQFF
J: TRBJ1-1; V: TRBV27; CDR3: CASSFAGEYTEAFF
J: TRBJ2-7; V: TRBV29-1; CDR3: CSVARTSGGVSYEQYF
J: TRBJ2-7; V: TRBV13; CDR3: CASSGRELTSEQYF
J: TRBJ2-2; V: TRBV5-1; CDR3: CASSSGSLSGELFF
J: TRBJ2-1; V: TRBV6-6; CDR3: CASSPGPGGEQFF
J: TRBJ2-1; V: TRBV5-5; CDR3: CASSLTGGTYNEQFF
J: TRBJ1-5; V: TRBV27; CDR3: CASSASSNQPQHF
J: TRBJ2-7; V: TRBV9; CDR3: CASGGGDSGLRNPYEQYF
J: TRBJ2-7; V: TRBV28; CDR3: CASSPPRGSEQYF
J: TRBJ2-3; V: TRBV6-2/TRBV6-3; CDR3: CASSPRGPTDTQYF
J: TRBJ1-6; V: TRBV6-5; CDR3: CASRPGTPNSPLHF
J: TRBJ2-7; V: TRBV27; CDR3: CASSLRGTGPLEQYF
J: TRBJ2-3; V: TRBV5-4; CDR3: CASSLGGRGTDTQYF
J: TRBJ2-3; V: TRBV19; CDR3: CASSISGRGGDTQYF
J: TRBJ2-5; V: TRBV6-1; CDR3: CASSEPETPPTGSYQETQYF
J: TRBJ1-1; V: TRBV25-1; CDR3: CASSVGQGSEAFF
J: TRBJ1-1; V: TRBV9; CDR3: CASSNGQGRTNTEAFF
J: TRBJ2-1; V: TRBV9; CDR3: CASSFRLAGASVEQFF
J: TRBJ2-1; V: TRBV3-1/TRBV3-2; CDR3: CASSQVGGNEQFF
J: TRBJ1-1; V: TRBV6-5; CDR3: CASSYQTGGVTEAFF
J: TRBJ1-1; V: TRBV5-1; CDR3: CASSWGGVAVTEAFF
J: TRBJ1-3; V: TRBV30; CDR3: CAWSLGNTIYF
J: TRBJ2-3; V: TRBV5-6; CDR3: CASSAASGISTDTQYF
J: TRBJ1-1; V: TRBV5-1; CDR3: CASSLDGTALEAFF
J: TRBJ1-2; V: TRBV7-8; CDR3: CASSSRTHYGYTF
J: TRBJ2-1; V: TRBV7-2; CDR3: CASSLWASGTNEQFF
J: TRBJ2-2; V: TRBV3-1/TRBV3-2; CDR3: CASSHRAGARATGELFF
J: TRBJ2-3; V: TRBV12-3/TRBV12-4; CDR3: CASSLEFWDTQYF
J: TRBJ2-1; V: TRBV12-3/TRBV12-4; CDR3: CASSATGTAEQFF
J: TRBJ2-1; V: TRBV9; CDR3: CASSPGDRGYNEQFF
J: TRBJ1-3; V: TRBV30; CDR3: CAWGTRGALSGNTIYF
J: TRBJ2-1; V: TRBV5-1; CDR3: CASSSPLRDRYNEQFF
J: TRBJ2-7; V: TRBV28; CDR3: CASSPGFSYEQYF
J: TRBJ2-1; V: TRBV5-8; CDR3: CASSTRGLTNNEQFF
J: TRBJ2-1; V: TRBV7-9; CDR3: CASVDRAFSYEQFF
J: TRBJ2-1; V: TRBV20-1; CDR3: CSASSRAVAGGYEQFF
J: TRBJ1-1; V: TRBV5-6; CDR3: CASSLVFTGRVNTEAFF
J: TRBJ2-1; V: TRBV19; CDR3: CASKVAGGNEQFF
J: TRBJ2-3; V: TRBV12-5; CDR3: CASGPSGSSNTQYF
J: TRBJ1-1; V: TRBV29-1; CDR3: CSVGTGAREAFF
J: TRBJ2-1; V: TRBV3-1/TRBV3-2; CDR3: CASSQGQGREQFF
J: TRBJ1-1; V: TRBV6-1; CDR3: CASSEAARMNTEAFF
J: TRBJ2-3; V: TRBV7-2; CDR3: CASSSRLAGRTDTQYF
J: TRBJ2-7; V: TRBV24-1; CDR3: CATSDPLAGVPYEQYF
J: TRBJ2-7; V: TRBV7-9; CDR3: CASSLLGVYDSYEQYF
J: TRBJ2-1; V: TRBV7-8; CDR3: CASSSQRGLSYNEQFF
J: TRBJ1-5; V: TRBV19; CDR3: CASTGQARQPQHF
J: TRBJ2-1; V: TRBV4-1; CDR3: CASSQGLRDRGNEQFF
J: TRBJ1-2; V: TRBV7-9; CDR3: CASSLDLSGYTF
J: TRBJ1-4; V: TRBV3-1/TRBV3-2; CDR3: CASSAQGRDEKLFF
J: TRBJ2-7; V: TRBV19; CDR3: CATRKRGSYEQYF
J: TRBJ2-3; V: TRBV3-1/TRBV3-2; CDR3: CASSQDKGLQYF
J: TRBJ1-2; V: TRBV27; CDR3: CASSLYSNYGYTF
J: TRBJ2-5; V: TRBV21-1; CDR3: CASSKRSIVETQYF
J: TRBJ2-6; V: TRBV28; CDR3: CASSLWGRGANVLTF
J: TRBJ1-1; V: TRBV7-3; CDR3: CASSRDGQEYTEAFF
J: TRBJ1-5; V: TRBV30; CDR3: CAWAAGAGNQPQHF
J: TRBJ1-2; V: TRBV10-3; CDR3: CAISGSPGQRPSNYGYTF